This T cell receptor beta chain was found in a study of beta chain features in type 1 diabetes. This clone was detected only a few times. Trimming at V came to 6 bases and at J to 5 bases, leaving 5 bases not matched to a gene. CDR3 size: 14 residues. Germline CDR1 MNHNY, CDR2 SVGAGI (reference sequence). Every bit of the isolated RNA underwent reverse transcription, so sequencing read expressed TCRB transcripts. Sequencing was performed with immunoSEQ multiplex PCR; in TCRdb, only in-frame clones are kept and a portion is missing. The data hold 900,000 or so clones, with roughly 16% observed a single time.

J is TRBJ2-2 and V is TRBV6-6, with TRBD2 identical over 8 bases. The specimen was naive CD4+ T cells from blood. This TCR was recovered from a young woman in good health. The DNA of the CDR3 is TGTGCCAGCAGGAAAAAGCGGGAGACCGGGGAGCTGTTTTTT. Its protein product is CASRKKRETGELFF.